One and the same sample provided the 29 T cell receptor beta chains below, sequenced in a study of cytomegalovirus exposure and HLA in healthy donors. Using immunoSEQ multiplex PCR, the repertoire was profiled, and TCRdb retains in-frame clones only, with some absent. The data show over 200,000 clones, about nine tenths seen once. Sequenced: PBMCs. The receptors come from a woman younger than 30 in good health and CMV-seropositive.

The rearrangement joins TRBV7-6 to TRBJ1-1, with D perhaps matching TRBD1 (5 bases). The CDR3 has 13 residues. V was clipped by 2 bases and J by 5 bases, with 9 bases between them. Germline-derived CDR1 and CDR2 are SGHVS and FNYEAQ. CDR3 loop: CASSLLRGTEAFF. CDR3 in DNA: TGTGCCAGCAGCTTATTACGGGGGACTGAAGCTTTCTTT.

This chain joins TRBV28 and TRBJ1-1, with a weak D call TRBD1 (5 bases). Germline V gene data show CDR1 as MDHEN and CDR2 as SYDVKM. This CDR3 is 14 amino acids long. The ends were cut back, 3 bases at V and 4 bases at J, with 12 bases in the middle. The CDR3 sequence is CASSFGGGGTEAFF. Written as DNA, the CDR3 is TGTGCCAGCAGTTTTGGGGGGGGTGGCACTGAAGCTTTCTTT.

This chain connects TRBV5-1 to TRBJ2-5; 8 nucleotides agree with TRBD2. V gave up 2 bases and J gave up 3 bases; unmatched junction bases: 9. The CDR3 consists of 16 residues. Germline CDR1 is SGHRS and CDR2 is YFSETQ. The CDR3 reads CASSFGAGGREETQYF. DNA for the CDR3: TGCGCCAGCAGCTTTGGCGCGGGAGGAAGGGAAGAGACCCAGTACTTC. Full variable domain (remainder filled in from reference TRBV5-1 and TRBJ2-5): KAGVTQTPRYLIKTRGQQVTLSCSPISGHRSVSWYQQTPGQGLQFLFEYFSETQRNKGNFPGRFSGRQFSNSRSEMNVSTLELGDSALYLCASSFGAGGREETQYFGPGTRLLVL.

This clone was picked up a small number of times. This chain uses TRBV4-1 with TRBJ2-3; 8 bases agree with TRBD1. The CDR3 consists of 15 residues. V lost 4 bases to trimming and J lost 2 bases; unmatched junction nucleotides: 5. The germline gives CDR1 MGHRA, CDR2 YSYEKL. The CDR3 sequence: CASSLRDRTTDTQYF. The CDR3 nucleotides are TGCGCCAGCAGCCTAAGGGACAGGACCACAGATACGCAGTATTTT.

The chain is built from TRBV27 and TRBJ1-1, with D hard to call. Between the trimmed V and J ends, which lost 6 bases and 1 base, there was a span of 9 bases. This CDR3 has 13 residues. Germline V gene lookup returns CDR1 MNHEY and CDR2 SMNVEV (reference sequence). This CDR3 is CASSYSGNTEAFF. The CDR3 DNA reads TGTGCCAGCAGCTATTCTGGGAACACTGAAGCTTTCTTT.

V is TRBV11-3 and J is TRBJ1-3; maybe TRBD1 (5 bases). This CDR3 has 19 residues. The ends were cut back, 5 bases at V and 0 bases at J, with 23 bases in the middle. Germline V gene data show CDR1 as SGHNT and CDR2 as YENEEA. This chain's CDR3 is CASSPLGRGRRYSGNTIYF. In DNA form, the CDR3 reads TGTGCCAGCAGCCCCCTCGGGAGGGGCAGGCGCTACTCTGGAAACACCATATATTTT.

The V and J genes are TRBV9 and TRBJ2-1; 7 bases line up with TRBD1. The CDR3 loop spans 15 amino acids. Germline CDR1 reads SGDLS; CDR2 reads YYNGEE. V was pared by 3 bases and J by 4 bases, with 7 bases of the junction left unmatched. In DNA form, the CDR3 reads TGTGCCAGCAGCGATCGAGGGACAGATTACAATGAGCAGTTCTTC. It is translated as CASSDRGTDYNEQFF. Variable domain in full (rest from reference TRBV9 and TRBJ2-1): DSGVTQTPKHLITATGQRVTLRCSPRSGDLSVYWYQQSLDQGLQFLIQYYNGEERAKGNILERFSAQQFPDLHSELNLSSLELGDSALYFCASSDRGTDYNEQFFGPGTRLTVL.

This chain uses TRBV9 with TRBJ2-5; TRBD1 might be the D (6 bases). The germline V gene has CDR1 SGDLS and CDR2 YYNGEE. Trimming cost V 3 bases and J 5 bases, with 17 bases left between them. This CDR3 contains 15 residues. The CDR3 DNA reads TGTGCCAGCAGCGCCGACCCCGGGACACGGGAGACCCAGTACTTC. Its translation: CASSADPGTRETQYF.

V gene TRBV29-1 combines with J gene TRBJ1-2; 7 positions match TRBD1. The germline V gene encodes CDR1 SQVTM and CDR2 ANQGSEA. The CDR3 length is 14 residues. J gave up 1 base and V 4 bases, and 6 bases lay outside the gene matches. The CDR3 nucleotides are TGCAGCGTTGGTACAGGGGTGGGTAACTATGGCTACACCTTC. It encodes CSVGTGVGNYGYTF.

J is TRBJ2-1 and V is TRBV20-1; TRBD2 agrees at 12 bases. The CDR3 totals 11 residues. The germline gives CDR1 DFQATT, CDR2 SNEGSKA (reference sequence). V was pared by 5 bases and J by 13 bases, with 3 bases of the junction left unmatched. The CDR3 DNA reads as TGCAGTGCTCCGACTAGCGGGAGTCAGTTCTTC. Translation: CSAPTSGSQFF.

The rearrangement joins TRBV28 to TRBJ1-4; 8 positions match TRBD1. Germline V lookup: CDR1 MDHEN, CDR2 SYDVKM. The CDR3 has 16 residues. V was pared by 6 bases and J by 2 bases, with 8 bases of the junction left unmatched. The CDR3 loop reads CASSHQGAGTNEKLFF. The CDR3 region has the DNA TGTGCCAGCAGCCATCAGGGGGCTGGGACTAATGAAAAACTGTTTTTT.

The genes are TRBV25-1 and TRBJ1-2; unclear D gene. This CDR3 contains 11 residues. The V gene lost 4 bases and the J gene lost 4 bases, with 4 bases spanning the gap. The germline V gene encodes CDR1 MGHDK and CDR2 SYGVNS. CDR3 sequence reads: CASSALYGYTF. Here the CDR3 DNA reads TGTGCCAGCAGTGCCCTCTATGGCTACACCTTC.

The genes are TRBV18 and TRBJ1-5, with 9 nucleotides matching TRBD1. Unmatched junction bases numbered 5, after V lost 3 bases and J lost 2 bases. The CDR3 covers 16 residues. The germline V gene encodes CDR1 KGHSH and CDR2 LQKENI. DNA for the CDR3: TGTGCCAGCTCACCCTTACAGGGGGCCGGCAATCAGCCCCAGCATTTT. Protein sequence: CASSPLQGAGNQPQHF.

The rearrangement uses TRBV7-2 and TRBJ2-5, with 8 bases matching TRBD1. Germline lookup yields CDR1 SGHTA and CDR2 FQGNSA. The CDR3 length is 14 residues. V shed 5 bases, J shed 6 bases, and the junction held 8 bases outside the gene matches. CDR3 DNA: TGTGCCAGCAGCCCCGGGACAGGATTGAAGACCCAGTACTTC. This gives the protein CASSPGTGLKTQYF.

V is TRBV13 and J is TRBJ2-2, with D perhaps matching TRBD1 (6 bases). V lost 3 bases, J lost 4 bases, and 12 bases lay in between. Germline V gives CDR1 PRHDT, CDR2 FYEKMQ (reference sequence). The CDR3 sequence is 15 residues long. The CDR3 sequence is CASSLSQGPTGELFF. The CDR3 DNA reads TGTGCCAGCAGCTTGTCACAGGGACCCACCGGGGAGCTGTTTTTT. Complete variable domain (other parts from reference TRBV13 and TRBJ2-2): AAGVIQSPRHLIKEKRETATLKCYPIPRHDTVYWYQQGPGQDPQFLISFYEKMQSDKGSIPDRFSAQQFSDYHSELNMSSLELGDSALYFCASSLSQGPTGELFFGEGSRLTVL.

CDR3: CAISEFQEDQPQHF. In DNA, the CDR3 is TGTGCCATCAGTGAATTCCAGGAGGATCAGCCCCAGCATTTT. The chain employs TRBV10-3 and TRBJ1-5; D gene unclear. Germline CDR1 and CDR2: ENHRY and SYGVKD. The CDR3 loop spans 14 amino acids. V was cut by 3 bases and J by 5 bases, with 11 bases left in between.

This chain uses TRBV5-4 with TRBJ2-1; 12 bases map to TRBD2. CDR1 and CDR2 from the germline V gene are SGHNT and YYREEE (reference sequence). CDR3 length: 18 residues. The ends lost 5 bases at V and 8 bases at J; junction bases unmatched: 17. Here the CDR3 reads CASRLMTTSGRGEDEQFF. CDR3 DNA sequence: TGTGCCAGCAGATTAATGACGACTAGCGGGAGAGGTGAGGATGAGCAGTTCTTC.

V and J are TRBV7-9 and TRBJ1-2, with 9 positions matching TRBD1. V was pared by 0 bases and J by 5 bases, with 7 bases of the junction left unmatched. Germline-derived CDR1 and CDR2 are SEHNR and FQNEAQ (reference sequence). The CDR3 consists of 16 residues. CDR3 nucleotides: TGTGCCAGCAGCTTAGCGGGACAGGGTGCGCTTTATGGCTACACCTTC. Translating it yields CASSLAGQGALYGYTF.

V gene TRBV30 combines with J gene TRBJ1-5; 9 bases fit TRBD1. Germline V lookup: CDR1 GTSNPN, CDR2 SVGIG (reference sequence). Trimming at V came to 2 bases and at J to 0 bases, leaving 8 bases not matched to a gene. The length of the CDR3 is 17 residues. Here the CDR3 reads CAWSQGQGIYSNQPQHF. For the CDR3, the DNA is TGTGCCTGGAGTCAGGGACAGGGAATCTATAGCAATCAGCCCCAGCATTTT.

This chain joins TRBV5-1 and TRBJ1-2; TRBD1 might be the D (5 bases). Germline lookup yields CDR1 SGHRS and CDR2 YFSETQ. The CDR3 totals 14 residues. Trimming took off 3 bases at V and 8 bases at J, with 17 bases between the two ends. The CDR3 spells CASSWDFHRVGYTF. CDR3 coding DNA: TGCGCCAGCAGCTGGGACTTCCATAGGGTGGGCTACACCTTC.

This clone turned up a few times. The V gene is TRBV5-1, the J gene TRBJ2-3; 10 bases line up with TRBD2. The CDR3 covers 15 residues. The germline gives CDR1 SGHRS, CDR2 YFSETQ. V shed 4 bases, J shed 0 bases, and the junction held 2 bases outside the gene matches. The CDR3 DNA reads TGCGCCAGCAGCGCGACTAGCGGGAGCACAGATACGCAGTATTTT. Translation gives CASSATSGSTDTQYF.

This clone was picked up one time. The chain joins TRBV30 to TRBJ2-2, with D unclear. This CDR3 is built from 14 residues. Trimming cost V 2 bases and J 4 bases, with 11 bases left between them. Looked up from germline, CDR1 is GTSNPN and CDR2 is SVGIG (reference sequence). CDR3 sequence: CAWSMGPGTGELFF. The CDR3 DNA sequence: TGTGCCTGGAGTATGGGTCCGGGCACCGGGGAGCTGTTTTTT.

The rearrangement joins TRBV7-9 to TRBJ2-7, with D possibly being TRBD1 (5 bases). V was clipped by 1 base and J by 0 bases, with 16 bases between them. Per the germline V gene, CDR1 is SEHNR and CDR2 is FQNEAQ (reference sequence). The CDR3 spans 17 residues. CDR3 in DNA: TGTGCCAGCAGCTTAGACGGTTGGGGCCAGAGCTCCTACGAGCAGTACTTC. Translation gives CASSLDGWGQSSYEQYF.

This chain connects TRBV19 to TRBJ2-7; 14 nucleotides line up with TRBD2. Trimming took 10 bases from V and 1 from J; bases not matched to a gene: 3. Germline V gene lookup returns CDR1 LNHDA and CDR2 SQIVND (reference sequence). This CDR3 region has 14 residues. The CDR3 region is CATGLAGGSYEQYF. The CDR3 DNA is TGTGCCACTGGACTAGCGGGAGGTTCCTACGAGCAGTACTTC.

This chain joins TRBV9 and TRBJ2-1; TRBD2 is a possible D gene (6 bases). This CDR3 comprises 15 residues. Germline V lookup: CDR1 SGDLS, CDR2 YYNGEE. Trimming shortened V by 0 bases and J by 6 bases, and 13 bases separated the two germline ends. The CDR3 loop reads CASSVGGGTPNEQFF. CDR3 sequence (DNA): TGTGCCAGCAGCGTAGGTGGGGGGACTCCCAATGAGCAGTTCTTC.

The gene calls are TRBV5-4 and TRBJ2-2, with 7 bases that match TRBD2. V was pared by 0 bases and J by 2 bases, with 10 bases of the junction left unmatched. CDR1 and CDR2 (germline): SGHNT, YYREEE (reference sequence). The CDR3 extends over 18 amino acids. The CDR3: CASSLGGGARGNTGELFF. The CDR3 nucleotides are TGTGCCAGCAGCTTGGGGGGAGGGGCTAGGGGTAACACCGGGGAGCTGTTTTTT.

The rearrangement links TRBV30 to TRBJ2-7, with D possibly matching TRBD2 (6 bases). The CDR3 covers 13 residues. In germline, CDR1 is GTSNPN, CDR2 SVGIG (reference sequence). V was shortened by 5 bases and J by 0 bases, with 11 bases between the two germline ends. In DNA form, the CDR3 reads TGTGCCTGGGGACCTAGCGCCTCCTACGAGCAGTACTTC. Translation gives CAWGPSASYEQYF.

The V and J genes are TRBV5-4 and TRBJ2-7; 9 nucleotides line up with TRBD2. Germline CDR1 and CDR2: SGHNT and YYREEE (reference sequence). CDR3 length equals 14 residues. J lost 7 bases, V lost 5 bases, and 10 bases had no gene match. The chain's CDR3 is CASSVAGGPREQYF. The CDR3 region has the DNA TGTGCCAGCAGTGTGGCGGGAGGGCCTAGAGAGCAGTACTTC.

The chain recombines TRBV5-4 with TRBJ2-1; 15 bases match TRBD2. V lost 2 bases, J lost 7 bases, and 1 base stayed unmatched. The germline gives CDR1 SGHNT, CDR2 YYREEE (reference sequence). The CDR3 spans 15 residues. The CDR3 region has the DNA TGTGCCAGCAGCTTAGGACTAGCGGGGGGGAATGAGCAGTTCTTC. Translated, it gives CASSLGLAGGNEQFF.